These 13 T cell receptor beta chains came from one sample sequenced in a study of metastatic and nonmetastatic thyroid tumors (dated by TCRdb to about 2020). No patient had received any treatment before thyroid surgery. The protocol used for the library was PCR. Sequencing was carried out with an Illumina HiSeq 4000. The public reads were run again by TCRdb, first through fastp at Q25 and then through MiXCR, and only productive beta chains were kept. The sample has about 28,000 clones on record, roughly 20% of them singletons. Around two fifths of the sample is taken by the ten largest. Sample: blood. The origin of the receptors is a female donor with papillary thyroid cancer or a benign thyroid nodule (not recorded which). Some clones in this sample may be carry-over from other donors' samples.

V gene TRBV6-1 combines with J gene TRBJ2-3; tentatively, D is TRBD2 (5 bases). The CDR3 totals 15 residues. Per the germline V gene, CDR1 is MNHNS and CDR2 is SASEGT. Trimming pared 4 bases from V and 5 bases from J, leaving 16 bases between. The CDR3 loop is CASSALAGVLDTQYF. CDR3 coding DNA: TGTGCCAGCAGTGCCCTAGCTGGGGTACTAGATACGCAGTATTTT.

In this sample, this clone is medium-sized (0.01 to 0.1%). The gene calls are TRBV6-1 and TRBJ1-2; perhaps TRBD1 as D (5 bases). Trimming shortened V by 6 bases and J by 1 base, and 6 bases separated the two germline ends. The CDR3 runs 12 residues. The V gene's germline CDR1 is MNHNS and CDR2 SASEGT. The CDR3 sequence: CASSRVNYGYTF. DNA of the CDR3: TGTGCCAGCAGCAGGGTTAACTATGGCTACACCTTC.

The chain uses TRBV2 and TRBJ1-2; a weak D match, TRBD1 (6 bases). This CDR3 has 19 residues. Between the trimmed V and J ends, which lost 2 bases and 3 bases, there was a span of 25 bases. Germline loops: CDR1 SNHLY, CDR2 FYNNEI. CDR3 sequence: CASSEKGGGPSTLYYGYTF. CDR3 DNA sequence: TGTGCCAGCAGTGAAAAAGGGGGGGGCCCTTCGACTTTGTACTATGGCTACACCTTC.

Only a few counts were recorded for this clone. V gene TRBV20-1 combines with J gene TRBJ2-7; 11 bases fit TRBD2. Germline CDR1 is DFQATT and CDR2 is SNEGSKA (reference sequence). The CDR3 length is 17 residues. Trimming at V came to 0 bases and at J to 2 bases, leaving 9 bases not matched to a gene. The CDR3 protein is CSARDRLAGGRTYEQYF. In DNA form, the CDR3 reads TGCAGTGCTAGAGATCGGCTAGCGGGGGGCCGGACCTACGAGCAGTACTTC.

About this clone itself: Compared with germline, one end of the junction differs, possibly owing to a read error. The same CDR3 is also encoded by other DNA sequences in this sample. V usage is TRBV20-1 and J usage is TRBJ2-2; possibly TRBD2 for D (5 bases). From germline, CDR1 is DFQATT and CDR2 SNEGSKA (reference sequence). The CDR3 is 17 residues long. CDR3 residues: CGARAPELEWSGGELFF. The CDR3 bases are TGCGGTGCTAGAGCCCCCGAACTAGAATGGTCCGGCGGTGAGCTGTTTTTT.

Comments on this clone: No conserved phenylalanine or tryptophan is present at the end of the CDR3, so a read error is the likely explanation. V is TRBV10-3 and J is TRBJ2-7; 8 nucleotides agree with TRBD2. The CDR3 length is 15 residues. Looked up from germline, CDR1 is ENHRY and CDR2 is SYGVKD. J gave up 6 bases and V 6 bases, and 13 bases lay outside the gene matches. The CDR3: CAIRSGTRPDGEQYI. In DNA, the CDR3 is TGTGCCATCAGATCAGGGACTAGACCAGATGGCGAGCAGTACATC.

This clone was seen repeatedly, ten times or more. V gene TRBV11-2 combines with J gene TRBJ1-3; no firm D call. The CDR3 totals 14 residues. V dropped 1 base and J dropped 4 bases, with 8 bases sitting between them. CDR1 is SGHAT, CDR2 FQNNGV, per germline. The CDR3, as DNA: TGTGCCAGCAGCTTAGGGGTGGGCGGAAACACCATATATTTT. This sequence encodes CASSLGVGGNTIYF.

The genes are TRBV11-1 and TRBJ2-3; D gene uncertain. The V gene lost 6 bases and the J gene lost 0 bases, with 7 bases spanning the gap. CDR3 length equals 13 residues. From germline, CDR1 is SGHAT and CDR2 FQDESV (reference sequence). The CDR3, as DNA: TGTGCCAGCAGTTTGGACAGCACAGATACGCAGTATTTT. Translating it yields CASSLDSTDTQYF.

This clone has just a few counts. The chain is built from TRBV6-1 and TRBJ1-1, with D maybe TRBD1 (6 bases). The CDR3 totals 14 residues. The germline CDR1 and CDR2 sequences are MNHNS and SASEGT. Trimming left V 6 bases short and J 5 bases short, with 16 bases between. The CDR3 DNA follows: TGTGCCAGCAGCCACGGACAGCTGCGGACTGAAGCTTTCTTT. This sequence encodes CASSHGQLRTEAFF.

The table lists this clone with many counts. The chain employs TRBV30 and TRBJ1-3; D is undetermined. The CDR3 extends over 14 amino acids. V was pared by 3 bases and J by 3 bases, with 12 bases between. The germline CDR1 and CDR2 sequences are GTSNPN and SVGIG (reference sequence). In DNA form, the CDR3 reads TGTGCCTGGAGAGGTGGAATTTATGGAAACACCATATATTTT. Encoded protein: CAWRGGIYGNTIYF.

This clone was detected many times. The J gene is TRBJ2-7, the V gene TRBV19; tentatively, D is TRBD1 (7 bases). Germline V gene sequence: CDR1 LNHDA, CDR2 SQIVND (reference sequence). This CDR3 has 15 residues. Trimming removed 4 bases at V and 5 bases at J, with 18 bases between. The CDR3, as DNA: TGTGCCAGTAGTACGGTTTGGACAGGAGGGAACGAGCAGTACTTC. It codes for CASSTVWTGGNEQYF. The full variable domain, completed using reference TRBV19 and TRBJ2-7, is DGGITQSPKYLFRKEGQNVTLSCEQNLNHDAMYWYRQDPGQGLRLIYYSQIVNDFQKGDIAEGYSVSREKKESFPLTVTSAQKNPTAFYLCASSTVWTGGNEQYFGPGTRLTVT.

This clone was counted ten times or more. The rearrangement links TRBV5-1 to TRBJ2-2, with 9 bases matching TRBD1. Germline loops: CDR1 SGHRS, CDR2 YFSETQ. V lost 5 bases, J lost 7 bases, and 9 bases stayed unmatched. CDR3 length: 15 amino acids. CDR3 bases: TGCGCCAGCAGGGACCCGGGACAGGGATACGGGGAGCTGTTTTTT. Protein product: CASRDPGQGYGELFF.

In its sample, this clone was seen many times. The J gene is TRBJ2-5, the V gene TRBV4-3; possibly TRBD1 or TRBD2 for D (5 bases each). Germline CDR1 reads LGHNA; CDR2 reads YSLEER. There are 16 residues in the CDR3. V lost 4 bases and J lost 0, with 15 bases in between. The CDR3 DNA follows: TGCGCCAGCAGCCTTCGGGACCCGCGTTACCAAGAGACCCAGTACTTC. Encoded protein: CASSLRDPRYQETQYF.